This T cell receptor beta chain was captured in a study of OX40 agonist ivuxolimab in advanced cancers. The investigators sampled blood at baseline, at cycle 4 day 1, and at cycle 7 day 1. CDR3 length: 16 amino acids. Germline CDR1 reads GTSNPN; CDR2 reads SVGIG (reference sequence). Between the trimmed V and J ends, which lost 2 bases and 0 bases, there was a span of 14 bases. Here immunoSEQ multiplex PCR was the method, and the copy in TCRdb shows in-frame clones only, minus some. The sample holds 9,500 to 14,000 clones; around 83% are singletons and the top ten take about 28%. The sample in question was CD4+ or CD8+ T cells sorted from blood, obtained in a trial of the OX40 agonist ivuxolimab. This TCR was recovered from an adult with an advanced solid tumor such as melanoma, head and neck, liver or kidney cancer. J is TRBJ1-5 and V is TRBV30; D is perhaps TRBD1 (5 bases). The CDR3 DNA follows: TGTGCCTGGAGTAATCCAAGGGACTATAGCAATCAGCCCCAGCATTTT. It translates to CAWSNPRDYSNQPQHF. The full variable domain, completed using reference TRBV30 and TRBJ1-5, is SQTIHQWPATLVQPVGSPLSLECTVEGTSNPNLYWYRQAAGRGLQLLFYSVGIGQISSEVPQNLSASRPQDRQFILSSKKLLLSDSGFYLCAWSNPRDYSNQPQHFGDGTRLSIL.